One T cell receptor beta chain is described in this entry. Its antigen is not identified. V lost 2 bases to trimming and J lost 5 bases; unmatched junction nucleotides: 8. The germline CDR1 and CDR2 sequences are SGDLS and YYNGEE. This CDR3 comprises 15 residues. This entry comes from a study of shared clonotypes between healthy human individuals. Findings and caveats of the study: Non-shared clonotypes had lower generation probabilities than those shared by all four donors. Incomplete sequencing of sorted subsets was indicated by rarefaction despite large depth. Clonotype sharing levels among donors were expected to vary with sequencing depth.

In the sorted-subset replicate PCRs, 150 to 200 ng DNA, tens of thousands of T cell genomes, was used. Libraries were prepared by immunoSEQ multiplex PCR; TCRdb keeps only in-frame clonotypes and omits some of them. The sample yields approximately 500,000 clones, about 96% seen once. Input material: naive CD4+ T cells sorted from blood. Subset described: CD45RA+ positively selected. This sequence was found in a woman in her 30s in good health. The V and J genes are TRBV9 and TRBJ2-7; 9 positions match TRBD1. CDR3 loop: CASSVTGQGYNEQYF. CDR3 coding DNA: TGTGCCAGCAGCGTGACGGGACAGGGATACAACGAGCAGTACTTC.